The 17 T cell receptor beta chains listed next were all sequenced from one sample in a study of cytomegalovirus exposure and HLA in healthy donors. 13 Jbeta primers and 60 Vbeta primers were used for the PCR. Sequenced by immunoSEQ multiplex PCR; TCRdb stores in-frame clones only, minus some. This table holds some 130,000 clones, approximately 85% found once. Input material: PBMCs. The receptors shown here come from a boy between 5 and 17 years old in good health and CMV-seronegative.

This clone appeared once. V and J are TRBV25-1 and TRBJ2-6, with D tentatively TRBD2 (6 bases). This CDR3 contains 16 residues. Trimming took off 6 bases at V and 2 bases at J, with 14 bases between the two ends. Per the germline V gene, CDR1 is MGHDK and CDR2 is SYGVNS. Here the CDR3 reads CASRPPPGAGANVLTF. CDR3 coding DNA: TGTGCCAGCAGGCCCCCCCCGGGGGCTGGGGCCAACGTCCTGACTTTC.

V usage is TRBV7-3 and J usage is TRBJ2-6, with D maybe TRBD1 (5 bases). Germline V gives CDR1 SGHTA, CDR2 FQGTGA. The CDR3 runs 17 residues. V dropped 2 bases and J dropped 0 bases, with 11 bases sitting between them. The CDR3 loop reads CASSLETRVSGANVLTF. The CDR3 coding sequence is TGTGCCAGCAGCTTAGAGACCAGGGTCTCTGGGGCCAACGTCCTGACTTTC.

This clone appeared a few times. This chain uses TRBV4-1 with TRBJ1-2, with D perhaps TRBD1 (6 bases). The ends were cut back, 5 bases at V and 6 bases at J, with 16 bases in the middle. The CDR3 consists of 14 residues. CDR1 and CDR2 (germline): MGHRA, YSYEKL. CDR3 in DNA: TGCGCCAGCAGCTCCATATTACAGGGAGATGGCTACACCTTC. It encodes CASSSILQGDGYTF.

The CDR3 sequence is CATSRDRGQGVHSYNEQFF. The DNA for the CDR3 is TGTGCCACCAGCAGAGATCGGGGACAGGGGGTTCACTCCTACAATGAGCAGTTCTTC. The rearrangement joins TRBV15 to TRBJ2-1, with 11 bases identical to TRBD1. The junction had 7 bases not matched to a gene; V was cut back by 0 bases and J by 0 bases. Germline V gives CDR1 LNHNV, CDR2 YYDKDF (reference sequence). CDR3 length: 19 amino acids.

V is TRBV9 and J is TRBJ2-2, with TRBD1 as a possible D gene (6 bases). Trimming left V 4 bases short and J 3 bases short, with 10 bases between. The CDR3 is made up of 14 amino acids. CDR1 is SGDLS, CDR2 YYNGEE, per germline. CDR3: CASSTGTYTGELFF. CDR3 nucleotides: TGTGCCAGCAGCACCGGGACATACACCGGGGAGCTGTTTTTT.

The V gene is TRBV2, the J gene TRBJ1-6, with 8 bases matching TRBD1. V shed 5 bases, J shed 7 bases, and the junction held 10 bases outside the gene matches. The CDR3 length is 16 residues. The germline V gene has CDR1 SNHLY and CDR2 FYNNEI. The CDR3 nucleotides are TGTGCCAGCAGTACTGTTAGCGACAGGGGCAATTCACCCCTCCACTTT. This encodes CASSTVSDRGNSPLHF.

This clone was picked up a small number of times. The CDR3 reads CASSQEEGYGELFF. The CDR3 nucleotides read TGCGCCAGCAGCCAAGAGGAGGGGTACGGGGAGCTGTTTTTT. This rearrangement joins TRBV4-1 to TRBJ2-2; a possible D gene is TRBD2 (6 bases). Germline V CDR1 and CDR2: MGHRA, YSYEKL. Trimming removed 0 bases at V and 7 bases at J, with 9 bases between. This CDR3 has 14 amino acids.

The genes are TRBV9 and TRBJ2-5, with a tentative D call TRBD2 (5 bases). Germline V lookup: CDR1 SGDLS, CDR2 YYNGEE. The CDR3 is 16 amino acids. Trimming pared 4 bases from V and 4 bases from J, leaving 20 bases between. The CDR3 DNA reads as TGTGCCAGCAGCCCCTCAGAGGGTCAAATCGGAGAGACCCAGTACTTC. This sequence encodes CASSPSEGQIGETQYF.

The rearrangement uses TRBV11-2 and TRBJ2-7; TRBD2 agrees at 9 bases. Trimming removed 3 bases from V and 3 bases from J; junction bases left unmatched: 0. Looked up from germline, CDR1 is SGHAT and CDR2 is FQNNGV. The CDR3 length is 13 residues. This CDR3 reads CASSFSGGYEQYF. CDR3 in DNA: TGTGCCAGCAGCTTTAGCGGGGGCTACGAGCAGTACTTC.

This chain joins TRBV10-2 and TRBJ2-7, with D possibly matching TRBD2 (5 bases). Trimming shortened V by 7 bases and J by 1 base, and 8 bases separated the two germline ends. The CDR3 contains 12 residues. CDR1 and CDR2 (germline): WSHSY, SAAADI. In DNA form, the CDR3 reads TGCGCCAGCACTGGACTTTCCTACGAGCAGTACTTC. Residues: CASTGLSYEQYF.

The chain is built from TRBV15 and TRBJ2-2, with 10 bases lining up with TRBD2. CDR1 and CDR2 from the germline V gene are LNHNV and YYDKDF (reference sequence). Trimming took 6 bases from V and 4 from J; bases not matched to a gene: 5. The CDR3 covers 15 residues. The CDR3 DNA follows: TGTGCCACCAGTAACAGCGGGAGGGCCACCGGGGAGCTGTTTTTT. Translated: CATSNSGRATGELFF.

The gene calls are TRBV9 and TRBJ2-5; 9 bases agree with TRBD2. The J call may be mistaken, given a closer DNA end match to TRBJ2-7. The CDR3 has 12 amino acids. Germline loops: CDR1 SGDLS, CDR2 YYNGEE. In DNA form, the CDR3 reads TGTGCCAGCAATAGCGGGAGCTACGAGCAGTACTTC. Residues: CASNSGSYEQYF.

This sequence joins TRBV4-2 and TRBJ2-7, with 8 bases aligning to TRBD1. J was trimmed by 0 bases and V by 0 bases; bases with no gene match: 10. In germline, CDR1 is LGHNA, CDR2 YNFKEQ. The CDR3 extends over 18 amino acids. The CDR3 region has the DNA TGTGCCAGCAGCCAAGAACTTTATTGGACAGGGAGCTCCTACGAGCAGTACTTC. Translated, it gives CASSQELYWTGSSYEQYF.

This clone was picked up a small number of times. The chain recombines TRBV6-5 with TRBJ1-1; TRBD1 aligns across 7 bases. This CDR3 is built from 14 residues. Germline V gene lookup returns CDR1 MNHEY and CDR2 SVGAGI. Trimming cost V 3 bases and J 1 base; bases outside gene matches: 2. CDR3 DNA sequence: TGTGCCAGCAGTTATCAGGGGGGGAACACTGAAGCTTTCTTT. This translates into CASSYQGGNTEAFF.

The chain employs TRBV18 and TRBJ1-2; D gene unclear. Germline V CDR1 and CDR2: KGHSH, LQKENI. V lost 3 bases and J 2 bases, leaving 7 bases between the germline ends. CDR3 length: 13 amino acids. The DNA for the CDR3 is TGTGCCAGCTCACCGGAACAGAACTATGGCTACACCTTC. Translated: CASSPEQNYGYTF.

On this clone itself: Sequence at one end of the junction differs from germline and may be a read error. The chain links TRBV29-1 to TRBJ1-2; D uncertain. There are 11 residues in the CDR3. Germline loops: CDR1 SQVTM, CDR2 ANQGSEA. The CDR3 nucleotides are TGCAGCGTTGGAGCGGACCAGAGCTACCCCTTC. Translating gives CSVGADQSYPF. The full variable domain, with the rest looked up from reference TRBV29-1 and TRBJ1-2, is SAVISQKPSRDICQRGTSLTIQCQVDSQVTMMFWYRQQPGQSLTLIATANQGSEATYESGFVIDKFPISRPNLTFSTLTVSNMSPEDSSIYLCSVGADQSYPFGSGTRLTVV.

In DNA form, the CDR3 reads TGTGCCAGCGGGACAGGGTTGGGGGAGACCCAGTACTTC. This sequence encodes CASGTGLGETQYF. The chain joins TRBV7-3 to TRBJ2-5; 9 nucleotides align to TRBD1. CDR1 SGHTA and CDR2 FQGTGA come from the germline V gene. V was clipped by 8 bases and J by 5 bases; unmatched bases: 6. The CDR3 is 13 amino acids.